The present TCR beta chain was sequenced within a study of shared clonotypes between healthy human individuals. Findings and caveats of the study: Non-shared clonotypes were found to have lower generation probabilities than the clonotypes that were shared by all four of the sorted-subset donors.

On this clone itself: Its antigen is undetermined.

Profiled with immunoSEQ multiplex PCR; TCRdb holds only in-frame clones, not every one. The sample contains some 1 million clones, approximately 68% of which appear only once. V lost 8 bases and J lost 0, with 16 bases in between. CDR1 SGHVS and CDR2 FQNEAQ come from the germline V gene. There are 15 residues in the CDR3. Sequencing used memory CD4+ T cells sorted from blood. Regarding subset: CD45RA-negative fraction. The V gene is TRBV7-8, the J gene TRBJ2-5; D remains ambiguous. This clonotype originated in a man younger than 35 in good health. CDR3 DNA sequence: TGTGCCAGCGGCGCTTATCTAGGAAACCAAGAGACCCAGTACTTC. Translation: CASGAYLGNQETQYF.